This TCR beta chain was sequenced in a study of T cell responses to AZD1222 COVID-19 vaccine. Findings and caveats of the study: Donors, mostly white British, included more females; clonal diversity was possibly underestimated. Two AZD1222 doses significantly raised spike-specific TCR breadth and depth over controls.

In the case of this clone: Its antigen is unidentified.

The V gene's germline CDR1 is MDHEN and CDR2 SYDVKM. Trimming removed 4 bases from V and 3 bases from J; junction bases left unmatched: 9. CDR3 size: 15 residues. Method: immunoSEQ multiplex PCR; TCRdb's copy keeps in-frame clones and lacks some. The repertoire has 100,000 or so clones, 86% of them found once; the top ten carry 1.2% to 1.5%. This chain joins TRBV28 and TRBJ2-7; 7 positions match TRBD1. The receptor was derived from an adult in good health. Sample: peripheral blood, taken on day 0 of AZD1222 vaccination. The CDR3 DNA follows: TGTGCCAGCAGTTCTCTTCGACAGGGCCTCTACGAGCAGTACTTC. Translating gives CASSSLRQGLYEQYF.